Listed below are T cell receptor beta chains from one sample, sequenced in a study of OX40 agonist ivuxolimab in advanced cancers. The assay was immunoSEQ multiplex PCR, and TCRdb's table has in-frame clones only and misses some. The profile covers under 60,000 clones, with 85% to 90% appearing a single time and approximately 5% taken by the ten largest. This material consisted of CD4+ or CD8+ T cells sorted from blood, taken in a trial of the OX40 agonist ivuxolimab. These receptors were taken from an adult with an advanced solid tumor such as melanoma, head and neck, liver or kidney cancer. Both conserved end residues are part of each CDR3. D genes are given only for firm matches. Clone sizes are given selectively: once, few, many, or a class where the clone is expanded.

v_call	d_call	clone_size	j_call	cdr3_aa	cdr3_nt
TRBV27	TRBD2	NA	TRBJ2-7	CASRSSGLAGVGNEQYF	TGTGCCAGCAGATCATCAGGGCTAGCGGGAGTGGGCAACGAGCAGTACTTC
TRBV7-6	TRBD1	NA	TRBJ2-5	CASSIGTGGETQYF	TGTGCCAGCAGCATTGGGACAGGGGGAGAGACCCAGTACTTC
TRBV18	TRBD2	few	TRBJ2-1	CASSPQGLVQYNEQFF	TGTGCCAGCTCACCCCAGGGACTAGTACAATACAATGAGCAGTTCTTC
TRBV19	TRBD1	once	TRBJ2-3	CASSVDRDGADTQYF	TGTGCCAGTAGTGTTGACAGGGATGGGGCAGATACGCAGTATTTT
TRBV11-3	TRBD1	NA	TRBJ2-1	CASSNEGASYNEQFF	TGTGCCAGCAGCAACGAGGGGGCGAGCTACAATGAGCAGTTCTTC
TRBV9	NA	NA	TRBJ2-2	CASSPRTSNTGELFF	TGTGCCAGCAGCCCCCGGACAAGTAACACCGGGGAGCTGTTTTTT
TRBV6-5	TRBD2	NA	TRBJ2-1	CASSYRTSGSTEQFF	TGTGCCAGCAGTTACCGGACTAGCGGGAGTACGGAGCAGTTCTTC
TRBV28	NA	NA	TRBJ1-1	CASSSPGEGNTEAFF	TGTGCCAGCAGTTCCCCAGGGGAGGGGAACACTGAAGCTTTCTTT
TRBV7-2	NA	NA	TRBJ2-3	CASSLVLQGADTQYF	TGTGCCAGCAGCTTAGTACTCCAGGGAGCAGATACGCAGTATTTT
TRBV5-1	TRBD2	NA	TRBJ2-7	CASSLELAGGPYEQYF	TGCGCCAGCAGCTTGGAACTAGCGGGAGGTCCCTACGAGCAGTACTTC
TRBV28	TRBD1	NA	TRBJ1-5	CASSHGTGIRHQPQHF	TGTGCCAGCAGCCACGGGACAGGCATCCGTCATCAGCCCCAGCATTTT
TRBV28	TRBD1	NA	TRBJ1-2	CASSPGQGNYGYTF	TGTGCCAGCAGTCCGGGACAGGGGAACTATGGCTACACCTTC
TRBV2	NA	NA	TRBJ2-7	CASRSQETSYEQYF	TGTGCCAGCAGGTCACAGGAAACCTCCTACGAGCAGTACTTC
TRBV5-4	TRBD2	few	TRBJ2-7	CASSYGTSGRAGEQYF	TGTGCCAGCAGCTACGGGACTAGCGGGAGGGCGGGGGAGCAGTACTTC
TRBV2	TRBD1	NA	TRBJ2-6	CASTTGQESSGANVLTF	TGTGCCAGCACGACCGGACAGGAGTCCTCTGGGGCCAACGTCCTGACTTTC
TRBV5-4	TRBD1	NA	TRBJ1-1	CASSLPPGQGKNTEAFF	TGTGCCAGCAGCTTACCACCGGGACAGGGGAAGAACACTGAAGCTTTCTTT
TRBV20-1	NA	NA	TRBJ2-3	CSAEFTDTQYF	TGCAGTGCTGAGTTCACAGATACGCAGTATTTT
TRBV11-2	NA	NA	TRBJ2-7	CASSLEQTRGHEQYF	TGTGCCAGCAGCTTAGAGCAGACCCGTGGCCACGAGCAGTACTTC
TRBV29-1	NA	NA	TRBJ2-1	CSVEGEAHNEQFF	TGCAGCGTTGAGGGGGAAGCCCACAATGAGCAGTTCTTC
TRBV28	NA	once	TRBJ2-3	CASSLGQRRTDTQYF	TGTGCCAGCAGTTTAGGTCAGCGGCGCACAGATACGCAGTATTTT
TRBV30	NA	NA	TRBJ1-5	CAWSVSPGDQPQHF	TGTGCCTGGAGTGTATCCCCAGGGGATCAGCCCCAGCATTTT
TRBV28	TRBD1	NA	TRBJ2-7	CASRRQGPPYEQYF	TGTGCCAGCAGGCGACAGGGTCCCCCCTACGAGCAGTACTTC
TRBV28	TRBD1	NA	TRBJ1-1	CASTYSGTGEAFF	TGTGCCAGCACTTATTCCGGGACAGGTGAAGCTTTCTTT
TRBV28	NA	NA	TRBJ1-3	CASSLPGNTIYF	TGTGCCAGCAGTTTGCCCGGAAACACCATATATTTT
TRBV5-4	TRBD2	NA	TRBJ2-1	CASEAGVREGADNEQFF	TGTGCCAGCGAGGCGGGGGTCCGGGAGGGCGCCGACAATGAGCAGTTCTTC
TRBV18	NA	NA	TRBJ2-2	CASSPPGRTNTGELFF	TGTGCCAGCTCACCACCCGGAAGGACCAACACCGGGGAGCTGTTTTTT
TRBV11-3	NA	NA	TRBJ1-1	CASSFNHDKNTEAFF	TGTGCCAGCAGTTTTAACCATGACAAGAACACTGAAGCTTTCTTT
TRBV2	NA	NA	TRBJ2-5	CASTPPASETQYF	TGTGCCAGCACCCCCCCAGCATCCGAGACCCAGTACTTC
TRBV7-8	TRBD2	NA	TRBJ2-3	CASSLREGRTDTQYF	TGTGCCAGCAGCTTGCGGGAGGGCCGAACAGATACGCAGTATTTT
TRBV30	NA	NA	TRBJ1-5	CAWSVRADYNSNQPQHF	TGTGCCTGGAGTGTACGAGCAGACTACAATAGCAATCAGCCCCAGCATTTT
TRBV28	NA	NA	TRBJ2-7	CASSLPPREAGAHEQYF	TGTGCCAGCAGTTTACCCCCCAGGGAGGCGGGTGCCCACGAGCAGTACTTC
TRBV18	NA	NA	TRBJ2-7	CASSPDALTYEQYF	TGTGCCAGCTCACCGGACGCCCTAACCTACGAGCAGTACTTC
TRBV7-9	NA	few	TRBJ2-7	CASSSSLLYEQYF	TGTGCCAGCAGCTCCTCCCTTCTGTACGAGCAGTACTTC
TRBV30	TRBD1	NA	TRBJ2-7	CAWSGDMGQGYEQYF	TGTGCCTGGAGTGGGGATATGGGACAGGGCTACGAGCAGTACTTC
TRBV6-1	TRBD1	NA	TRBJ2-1	CASSNRDRGWDEQFF	TGTGCCAGCAGTAACCGGGACAGGGGTTGGGATGAGCAGTTCTTC
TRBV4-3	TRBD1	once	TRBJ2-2	CASSPKGGTGNTGELFF	TGCGCCAGCAGCCCAAAAGGGGGGACAGGGAACACCGGGGAGCTGTTTTTT
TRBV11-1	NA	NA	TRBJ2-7	CASSARSNKEQYF	TGTGCCAGCAGCGCTAGATCCAATAAGGAGCAGTACTTC
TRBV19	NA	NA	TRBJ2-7	CASSIGARVDYEQYF	TGTGCCAGTAGTATTGGGGCCAGGGTCGACTACGAGCAGTACTTC
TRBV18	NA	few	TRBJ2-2	CASSPPAGAGELFF	TGTGCCAGCTCACCACCCGCAGGGGCCGGGGAGCTGTTTTTT
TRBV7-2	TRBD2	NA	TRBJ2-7	CASSLRSGSGEQYF	TGTGCCAGCAGCCTAAGAAGCGGGAGTGGCGAGCAGTACTTC
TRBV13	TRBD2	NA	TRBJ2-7	CASSLGTSNEQYF	TGTGCCAGCAGCTTAGGGACTAGCAACGAGCAGTACTTC
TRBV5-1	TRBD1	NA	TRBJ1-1	CASSLETGRTEAFF	TGCGCCAGCAGCTTGGAGACAGGGCGCACTGAAGCTTTCTTT
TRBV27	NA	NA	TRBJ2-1	CASSWGSSRGNEQFF	TGTGCCAGCAGTTGGGGTTCCAGTCGGGGCAATGAGCAGTTCTTC
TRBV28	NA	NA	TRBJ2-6	CASSPAPSGANVLTF	TGTGCCAGCAGCCCAGCACCCTCTGGGGCCAACGTCCTGACTTTC
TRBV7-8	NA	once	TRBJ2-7	CASSLNRAYEQYF	TGTGCCAGCAGCTTAAACCGGGCCTACGAGCAGTACTTC
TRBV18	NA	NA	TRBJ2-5	CASSHRSQTGSRGQETQYF	TGTGCCAGCTCACACCGCTCCCAAACAGGGTCGCGGGGCCAAGAGACCCAGTACTTC
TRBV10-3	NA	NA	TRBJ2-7	CAISRQAYEQYF	TGTGCCATCAGCCGCCAGGCCTACGAGCAGTACTTC
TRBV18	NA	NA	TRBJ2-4	CASSPDSGKKNIQYF	TGTGCCAGCTCACCGGACAGCGGGAAGAAAAACATTCAGTACTTC
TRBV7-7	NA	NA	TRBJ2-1	CASSARGDGNEQFF	TGTGCTAGCAGCGCCCGAGGCGACGGCAATGAGCAGTTCTTC
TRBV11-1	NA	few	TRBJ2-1	CASSLVAGQFSYNEQFF	TGTGCCAGCAGCTTAGTTGCCGGACAGTTTAGCTACAATGAGCAGTTCTTC
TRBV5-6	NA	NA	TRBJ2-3	CASSYTGRDTQYF	TGTGCCAGCAGCTATACAGGGCGGGATACGCAGTATTTT
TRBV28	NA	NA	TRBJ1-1	CASSLGPRGAFF	TGTGCCAGCAGTTTAGGCCCTCGCGGGGCTTTCTTT
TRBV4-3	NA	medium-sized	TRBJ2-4	CASSQEGAKNIQYF	TGCGCCAGCAGCCAAGAAGGGGCCAAAAACATTCAGTACTTC
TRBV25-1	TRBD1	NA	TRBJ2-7	CASSEYGGTGEDEQYF	TGTGCCAGCAGTGAATATGGGGGGACAGGGGAGGACGAGCAGTACTTC
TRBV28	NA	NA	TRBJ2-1	CASSLKPYNEQFF	TGTGCCAGCAGTTTAAAGCCCTACAATGAGCAGTTCTTC
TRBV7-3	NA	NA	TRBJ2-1	CASSSTNLHNNEQFF	TGTGCCAGCAGCTCGACTAATCTACACAACAATGAGCAGTTCTTC